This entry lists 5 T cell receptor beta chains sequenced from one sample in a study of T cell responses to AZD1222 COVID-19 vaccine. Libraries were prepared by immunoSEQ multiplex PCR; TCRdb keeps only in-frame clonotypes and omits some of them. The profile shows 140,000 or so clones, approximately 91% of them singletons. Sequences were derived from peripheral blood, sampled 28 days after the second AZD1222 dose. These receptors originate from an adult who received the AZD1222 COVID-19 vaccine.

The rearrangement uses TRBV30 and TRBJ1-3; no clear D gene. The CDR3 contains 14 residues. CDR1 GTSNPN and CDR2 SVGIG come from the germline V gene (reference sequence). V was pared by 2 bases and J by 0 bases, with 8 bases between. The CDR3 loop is CAWSWGISGNTIYF. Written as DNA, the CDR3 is TGTGCCTGGAGTTGGGGAATCTCTGGAAACACCATATATTTT.

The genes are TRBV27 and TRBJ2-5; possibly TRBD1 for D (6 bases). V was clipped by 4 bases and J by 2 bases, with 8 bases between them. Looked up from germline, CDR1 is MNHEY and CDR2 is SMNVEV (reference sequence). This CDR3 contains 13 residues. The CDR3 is CASSSTGQETQYF. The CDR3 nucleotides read TGTGCCAGCAGTTCGACAGGACAAGAGACCCAGTACTTC.

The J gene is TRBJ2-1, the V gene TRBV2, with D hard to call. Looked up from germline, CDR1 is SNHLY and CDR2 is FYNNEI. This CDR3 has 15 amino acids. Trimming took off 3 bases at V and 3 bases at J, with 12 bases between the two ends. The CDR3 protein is CASSEMETIYNEQFF. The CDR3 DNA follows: TGTGCCAGCAGTGAGATGGAGACAATCTACAATGAGCAGTTCTTC.

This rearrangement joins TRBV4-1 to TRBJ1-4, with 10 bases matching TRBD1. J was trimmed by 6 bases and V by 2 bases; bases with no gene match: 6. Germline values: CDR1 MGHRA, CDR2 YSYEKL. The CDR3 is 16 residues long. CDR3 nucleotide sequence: TGCGCCAGCAGCCAACCCCCCGGGACAGGGGATGAAAAACTGTTTTTT. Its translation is CASSQPPGTGDEKLFF.

In DNA, the CDR3 is TGTGCCAGCAGTGAAGCGCTTCCGGGACAGGGGGTCAATCAGCCCCAGCATTTT. It is translated as CASSEALPGQGVNQPQHF. The rearrangement joins TRBV2 to TRBJ1-5, with 11 nucleotides matching TRBD1. The V gene's germline CDR1 is SNHLY and CDR2 FYNNEI. The CDR3 extends over 18 amino acids. Trimming took 0 bases from V and 3 from J; bases not matched to a gene: 7.